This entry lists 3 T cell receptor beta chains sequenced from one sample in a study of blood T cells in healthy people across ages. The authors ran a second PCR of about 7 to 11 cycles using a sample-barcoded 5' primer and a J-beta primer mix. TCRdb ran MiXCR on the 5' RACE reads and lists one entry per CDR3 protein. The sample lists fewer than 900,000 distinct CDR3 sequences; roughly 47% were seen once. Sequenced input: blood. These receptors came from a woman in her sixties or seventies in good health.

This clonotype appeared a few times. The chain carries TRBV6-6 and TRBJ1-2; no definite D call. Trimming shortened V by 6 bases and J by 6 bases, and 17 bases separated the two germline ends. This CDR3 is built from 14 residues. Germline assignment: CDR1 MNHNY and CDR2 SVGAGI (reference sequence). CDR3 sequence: CASSLIGPKDGYTF. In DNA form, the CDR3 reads TGTGCCAGCAGCCTAATAGGGCCAAAGGATGGCTACACCTTC.

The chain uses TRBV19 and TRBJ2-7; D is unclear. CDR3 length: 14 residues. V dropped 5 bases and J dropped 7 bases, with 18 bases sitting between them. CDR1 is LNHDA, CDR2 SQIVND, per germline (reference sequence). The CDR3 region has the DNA TGTGCCAGTAGTTTAAGGCCCCCGTCCAGTGAGCAGTACTTC. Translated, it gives CASSLRPPSSEQYF.

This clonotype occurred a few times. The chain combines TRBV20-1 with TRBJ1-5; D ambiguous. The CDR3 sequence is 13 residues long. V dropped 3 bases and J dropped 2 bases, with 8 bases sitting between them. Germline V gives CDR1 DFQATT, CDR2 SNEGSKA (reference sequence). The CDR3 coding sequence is TGCAGTGCTAGCGGAATGGGCAATCAGCCCCAGCATTTT. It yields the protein CSASGMGNQPQHF.